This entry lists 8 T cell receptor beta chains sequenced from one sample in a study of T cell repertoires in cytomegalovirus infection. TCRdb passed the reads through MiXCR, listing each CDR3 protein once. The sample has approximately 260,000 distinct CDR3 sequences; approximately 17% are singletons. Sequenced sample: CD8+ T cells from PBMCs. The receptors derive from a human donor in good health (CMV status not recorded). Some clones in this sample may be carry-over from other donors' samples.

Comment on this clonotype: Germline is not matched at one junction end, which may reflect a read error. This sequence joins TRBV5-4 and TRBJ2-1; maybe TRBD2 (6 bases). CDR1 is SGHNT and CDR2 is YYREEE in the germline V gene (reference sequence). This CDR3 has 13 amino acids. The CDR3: CASSLSTSNERFF. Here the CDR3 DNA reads TGTGCCAGCAGCTTGTCTACTAGCAATGAGCGGTTCTTC. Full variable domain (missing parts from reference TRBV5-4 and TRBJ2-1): ETGVTQSPTHLIKTRGQQVTLRCSSQSGHNTVSWYQQALGQGPQFIFQYYREEENGRGNFPPRFSGLQFPNYSSELNVNALELDDSALYLCASSLSTSNERFFGPGTRLTVL.

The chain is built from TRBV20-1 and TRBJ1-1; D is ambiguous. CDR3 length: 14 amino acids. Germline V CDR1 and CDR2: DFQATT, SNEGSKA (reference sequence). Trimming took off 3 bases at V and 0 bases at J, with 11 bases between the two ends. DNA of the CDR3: TGCAGTGCTAGGTTGAGGTCTATGAACACTGAAGCTTTCTTT. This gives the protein CSARLRSMNTEAFF.

The CDR3 loop reads CSARSPGRNYEQYF. The CDR3 nucleotides are TGCAGTGCTAGATCACCGGGACGGAACTACGAGCAGTACTTC. J is TRBJ2-7 and V is TRBV20-1; D possibly uses TRBD1 or TRBD2 (5 bases each). Germline values: CDR1 DFQATT, CDR2 SNEGSKA (reference sequence). This CDR3 spans 14 amino acids. The germline V and J ends were trimmed by 2 bases and 3 bases, with 14 bases remaining between them.

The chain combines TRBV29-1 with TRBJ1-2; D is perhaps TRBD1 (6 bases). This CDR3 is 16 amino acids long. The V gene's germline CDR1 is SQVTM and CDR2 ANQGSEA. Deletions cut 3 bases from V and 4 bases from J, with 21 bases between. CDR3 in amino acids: CSVDGGPTGSIYGYTF. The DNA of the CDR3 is TGCAGCGTTGATGGGGGGCCCACCGGGAGTATCTATGGCTACACCTTC.

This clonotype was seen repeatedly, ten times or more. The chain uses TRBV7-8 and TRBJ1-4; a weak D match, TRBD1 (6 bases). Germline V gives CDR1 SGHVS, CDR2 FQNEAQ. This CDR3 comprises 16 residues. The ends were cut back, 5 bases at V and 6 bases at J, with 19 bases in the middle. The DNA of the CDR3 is TGTGCCAGCAGCCCCGTCCTTTCAGGGGAGGATGAAAAACTGTTTTTT. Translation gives CASSPVLSGEDEKLFF.

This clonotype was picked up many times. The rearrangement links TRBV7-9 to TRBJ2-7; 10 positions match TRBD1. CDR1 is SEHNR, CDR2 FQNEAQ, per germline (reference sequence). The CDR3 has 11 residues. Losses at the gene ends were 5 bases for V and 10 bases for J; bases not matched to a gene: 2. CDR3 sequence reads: CASSRDRGQYF. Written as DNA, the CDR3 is TGTGCCAGCAGCCGGGACAGGGGACAGTACTTC.

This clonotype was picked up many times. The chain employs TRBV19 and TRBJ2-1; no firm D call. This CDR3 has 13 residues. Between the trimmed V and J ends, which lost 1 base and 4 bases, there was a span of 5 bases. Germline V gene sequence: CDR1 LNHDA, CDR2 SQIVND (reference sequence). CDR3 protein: CASSIASYNEQFF. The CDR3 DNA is TGTGCCAGTAGTATAGCCAGTTACAATGAGCAGTTCTTC.

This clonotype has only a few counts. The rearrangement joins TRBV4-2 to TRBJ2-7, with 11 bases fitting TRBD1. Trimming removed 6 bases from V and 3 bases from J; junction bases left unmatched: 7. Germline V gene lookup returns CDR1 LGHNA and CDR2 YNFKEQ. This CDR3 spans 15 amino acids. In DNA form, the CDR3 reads TGTGCCAGCAGTTACGGGACAGGGGGAATCTACGAGCAGTACTTC. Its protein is CASSYGTGGIYEQYF.